These 21 T cell receptor beta chains were sequenced from one sample in a study of T cell responses to AZD1222 COVID-19 vaccine. TCRdb's copy holds only in-frame clones and misses some; the assay was immunoSEQ multiplex PCR. Among 120,000 or so clones listed, around 83% were seen once. The sample was peripheral blood, taken 28 days after the second AZD1222 dose. These receptors were obtained from an adult who received the AZD1222 COVID-19 vaccine.

In DNA, the CDR3 is TGTGCCAGCTCACCTTCGTTTGGGGGGGGTAGCACTGAAGCTTTCTTT. Translating gives CASSPSFGGGSTEAFF. V gene TRBV18 combines with J gene TRBJ1-1, with a tentative D call TRBD1 (5 bases). Trimming removed 3 bases at V and 4 bases at J, with 18 bases between. Germline V gene sequence: CDR1 KGHSH, CDR2 LQKENI. The CDR3 runs to 16 residues.

The sample holds a few counts of this clone. The chain combines TRBV6-2 or TRBV6-3 with TRBJ2-7; 12 bases align to TRBD2. Germline assignment: CDR1 MNHEY and CDR2 SVGEGT. The length of the CDR3 is 14 residues. V dropped 4 bases and J dropped 4; count of bases not matched to a gene: 2. The CDR3 is CASSSTSGGYEQYF. Written as DNA, the CDR3 is TGTGCCAGCAGTTCGACTAGCGGGGGATACGAGCAGTACTTC.

The CDR3 loop reads CATSRDGLYEQYF. The CDR3 DNA sequence: TGTGCCACCAGCAGAGATGGGCTCTACGAGCAGTACTTC. V and J are TRBV15 and TRBJ2-7; no reliable D call. V lost 0 bases, J lost 3 bases, and 6 bases lay in between. The CDR3 has 13 amino acids. Germline V gene lookup returns CDR1 LNHNV and CDR2 YYDKDF (reference sequence). Full variable domain (missing parts from reference TRBV15 and TRBJ2-7): DAMVIQNPRYQVTQFGKPVTLSCSQTLNHNVMYWYQQKSSQAPKLLFHYYDKDFNNEADTPDNFQSRRPNTSFCFLDIRSPGLGDTAMYLCATSRDGLYEQYFGPGTRLTVT.

J is TRBJ1-1 and V is TRBV7-9; 7 nucleotides match TRBD1. The CDR3 totals 15 residues. V trimming: 3 bases; J trimming: 7 bases; junction bases outside the gene matches: 11. CDR1 and CDR2 from the germline V gene are SEHNR and FQNEAQ (reference sequence). CDR3 nucleotide sequence: TGTGCCAGCAGCTTTAGGGCAGGGGGGGAAGGTGAAGCTTTCTTT. Translation: CASSFRAGGEGEAFF.

The chain has TRBV19 and TRBJ1-6, with TRBD1 matching 7 bases. In germline, CDR1 is LNHDA, CDR2 SQIVND (reference sequence). This CDR3 has 16 amino acids. With 6 bases clipped from V and 4 bases from J, the junction kept 9 bases outside the gene matches. The CDR3 region is CASSEIRDSYNSPLHF. The CDR3 DNA reads as TGTGCCAGTAGCGAAATCCGGGACAGTTATAATTCACCCCTCCACTTT.

This clone was found once. J is TRBJ1-6 and V is TRBV10-1, with 7 bases fitting TRBD1. The CDR3 sequence is 15 residues long. The trim removed 8 bases at V and 7 bases at J, leaving 11 bases unmatched. Germline CDR1 is WNHNN and CDR2 is SYGVQD (reference sequence). CDR3 protein: CASPREGGRNSPLHF. In DNA, the CDR3 is TGCGCCAGCCCGAGGGAAGGGGGCAGAAATTCACCCCTCCACTTT.

The genes are TRBV20-1 and TRBJ1-2; D is unclear. The CDR3 sequence is 10 residues long. From germline, CDR1 is DFQATT and CDR2 SNEGSKA (reference sequence). The CDR3 loop reads CSCGNYGYTF. The CDR3 coding sequence is TGCAGCTGTGGTAACTATGGCTACACCTTC.

There are a few counts of this clone. The chain uses TRBV10-2 and TRBJ2-2; TRBD2 might be the D (5 bases). The germline CDR1 and CDR2 sequences are WSHSY and SAAADI. The CDR3 runs to 15 residues. V lost 7 bases, J lost 3 bases, and 15 bases lay in between. Here the CDR3 DNA reads TGCGCCAGCACCAACGGCGGGCGGTACACCGGGGAGCTGTTTTTT. This encodes CASTNGGRYTGELFF.

This CDR3 reads CASSQDLGTAHRTGGYTF. The CDR3 DNA reads TGCGCCAGCAGCCAAGACCTTGGGACAGCACATAGGACGGGTGGCTACACCTTC. The chain has TRBV4-3 and TRBJ1-2, with 7 nucleotides matching TRBD1. The CDR3 contains 18 residues. The germline gives CDR1 LGHNA, CDR2 YSLEER. V lost 0 bases, J lost 7 bases, and 17 bases stayed unmatched.

This clone is a singleton in its sample. This sequence joins TRBV4-1 and TRBJ2-7; a weak D match, TRBD1 (6 bases). This CDR3 contains 14 residues. Trimming took 3 bases from V and 1 from J, leaving 10 bases between them. Germline loops: CDR1 MGHRA, CDR2 YSYEKL. In DNA, the CDR3 is TGCGCCAGCAGCCAGGCAGGGGTGTCCTACGAGCAGTACTTC. This sequence encodes CASSQAGVSYEQYF.

The chain combines TRBV4-2 with TRBJ1-1; 10 positions match TRBD1. The ends lost 3 bases at V and 11 bases at J; junction bases unmatched: 9. Germline V CDR1 and CDR2: LGHNA, YNFKEQ. This CDR3 spans 14 amino acids. The CDR3 DNA follows: TGTGCCAGCAGCCAGCCCATCCCGGACAGGGGGGCTTTCTTT. The encoded protein is CASSQPIPDRGAFF.

This sequence joins TRBV2 and TRBJ2-2; 11 nucleotides match TRBD2. In germline, CDR1 is SNHLY, CDR2 FYNNEI. CDR3 size: 17 residues. After removal of 6 bases from V and 1 base from J, the junction contained 7 bases not matched to a gene. The CDR3 loop reads CASRGPSGGRNTGELFF. CDR3 sequence (DNA): TGTGCCAGCAGGGGTCCTAGCGGGGGGCGGAACACCGGGGAGCTGTTTTTT. The full variable domain, with the rest looked up from reference TRBV2 and TRBJ2-2, is EPEVTQTPSHQVTQMGQEVILRCVPISNHLYFYWYRQILGQKVEFLVSFYNNEISEKSEIFDDQFSVERPDGSNFTLKIRSTKLEDSAMYFCASRGPSGGRNTGELFFGEGSRLTVL.

This chain connects TRBV11-3 to TRBJ2-5; perhaps TRBD2 as D (6 bases). The germline V and J ends were trimmed by 1 base and 1 base, with 13 bases remaining between them. The CDR3 extends over 16 amino acids. Germline CDR1 reads SGHNT; CDR2 reads YENEEA. The CDR3 DNA follows: TGTGCCAGCAGCTTAGGTGGAGGGCTCGCCCAAGAGACCCAGTACTTC. The encoded protein is CASSLGGGLAQETQYF.

The chain is built from TRBV4-1 and TRBJ2-2, with D possibly TRBD1 on 5 matching bases. In germline, CDR1 is MGHRA, CDR2 YSYEKL. The germline V and J ends were trimmed by 3 bases and 6 bases, with 11 bases remaining between them. This CDR3 contains 14 residues. In nucleotides, the CDR3 is TGCGCCAGCAGCCACAGGGCAGCCCCCGGGGAGCTGTTTTTT. Translated, it gives CASSHRAAPGELFF.

The chain combines TRBV28 with TRBJ2-3, with a tentative D call TRBD2 (7 bases). Germline CDR1 and CDR2: MDHEN and SYDVKM. This CDR3 is built from 17 residues. The V gene lost 2 bases and the J gene lost 1 base, with 16 bases spanning the gap. Here the CDR3 DNA reads TGTGCCAGCAGTTTAATAGGGGGGGCGCGGGGCACAGATACGCAGTATTTT. Encoded protein: CASSLIGGARGTDTQYF.

The chain links TRBV11-2 to TRBJ2-3; no firm D call. V lost 0 bases, J lost 9 bases, and 10 bases lay in between. The CDR3 contains 13 residues. Germline V gene sequence: CDR1 SGHAT, CDR2 FQNNGV. CDR3 amino acids: CASSLDGAGTQYF. The CDR3 DNA is TGTGCCAGCAGCTTAGACGGAGCCGGGACGCAGTATTTT.

This chain links TRBV7-9 with TRBJ1-3; D is undetermined. In germline, CDR1 is SEHNR, CDR2 FQNEAQ (reference sequence). Between the trimmed V and J ends, which lost 1 base and 3 bases, there was a span of 7 bases. The CDR3 is 14 residues long. The CDR3 coding sequence is TGTGCCAGCAGCTTAGTAGGCGGTGGAAACACCATATATTTT. Translated, it gives CASSLVGGGNTIYF.

The rearrangement joins TRBV6-2 or TRBV6-3 to TRBJ1-1; TRBD1 matches at 8 bases. Per the germline V gene, CDR1 is MNHEY and CDR2 is SVGEGT. Trimming cost V 4 bases and J 5 bases; bases outside gene matches: 6. This CDR3 comprises 14 residues. The CDR3 loop reads CASSSGTGSTEAFF. The CDR3 region has the DNA TGTGCCAGCAGTTCCGGGACAGGTTCGACTGAAGCTTTCTTT.

This clone was seen once. The gene calls are TRBV7-9 and TRBJ2-7; 9 nucleotides line up with TRBD1. Germline lookup yields CDR1 SEHNR and CDR2 FQNEAQ (reference sequence). This CDR3 region has 13 residues. J lost 5 bases, V lost 5 bases, and 4 bases had no gene match. The CDR3 sequence: CASSRDRANEQYF. CDR3 DNA sequence: TGTGCCAGCAGCCGGGACAGGGCCAACGAGCAGTACTTC.

This clone was seen a single time. In DNA form, the CDR3 reads TGTGCCAGCAGCCAAGATCAGGAAAAACTGTTTTTT. Translation gives CASSQDQEKLFF. The chain couples TRBV3-1 (or the pseudogene TRBV3-2) to TRBJ1-4; D remains unclear. Trimming took off 0 bases at V and 8 bases at J, with 4 bases between the two ends. The CDR3 contains 12 residues. Germline CDR1 reads LGHDT; CDR2 reads YNNKEL (reference sequence).

The chain uses TRBV11-2 and TRBJ1-2; D is possibly TRBD1 (5 bases). V dropped 2 bases and J dropped 6 bases, with 16 bases sitting between them. From germline, CDR1 is SGHAT and CDR2 FQNNGV. This CDR3 region has 15 residues. CDR3 DNA: TGTGCCAGCAGCTTATCGGAACAGGCGGAAGATGGCTACACCTTC. It yields the protein CASSLSEQAEDGYTF.